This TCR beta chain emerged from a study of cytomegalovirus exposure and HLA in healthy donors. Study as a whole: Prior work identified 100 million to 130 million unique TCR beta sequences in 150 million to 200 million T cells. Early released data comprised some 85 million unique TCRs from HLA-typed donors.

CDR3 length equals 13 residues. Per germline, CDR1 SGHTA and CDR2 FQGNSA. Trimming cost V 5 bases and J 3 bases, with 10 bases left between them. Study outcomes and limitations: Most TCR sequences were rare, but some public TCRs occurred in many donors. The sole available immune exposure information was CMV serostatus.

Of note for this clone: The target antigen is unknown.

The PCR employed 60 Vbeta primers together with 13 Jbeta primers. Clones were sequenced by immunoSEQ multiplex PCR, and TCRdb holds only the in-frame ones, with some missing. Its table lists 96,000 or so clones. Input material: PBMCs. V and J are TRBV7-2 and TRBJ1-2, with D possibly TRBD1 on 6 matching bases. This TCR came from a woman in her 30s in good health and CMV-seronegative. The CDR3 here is CASSIQGYYGYTF. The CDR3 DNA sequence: TGTGCCAGCAGCATACAGGGCTACTATGGCTACACCTTC.